This TCR beta chain was recovered during a study of post-analysis software for immune sequencing data. Study information: Progressive-relapsing, secondary progressive and relapsing-remitting multiple sclerosis were among the disease courses included.

Study-level points and caveats: The five TRBV segments detected at higher frequency in patients than in controls included TRBV5-6, TRBV5-1 and TRBV20-1.

cDNA libraries for TCR beta contained unique molecular identifiers. With roughly 0.85 to 11 million T cells as the source, a few hundred thousand cDNA molecules resulted. TCRdb used MiXCR to reprocess the PCR reads, holding one entry per CDR3 protein. Of about 430,000 distinct CDR3 sequences listed, approximately 38% are singletons. Comments on this clonotype: Its matching antigen is unknown.

Germline V gene sequence: CDR1 MDHEN, CDR2 SYDVKM. The J segment lost 3 bases and the V segment lost 6 bases, leaving 6 bases of the junction unmatched. This CDR3 region has 14 residues. The TCR originated in a girl aged 2 to 9 with multiple sclerosis. The V call is TRBV28, the J call TRBJ2-3; 7 nucleotides match TRBD1. The sample consisted of blood. CDR3 amino acids: CASRTGSRTDTQYF. The CDR3 DNA reads as TGTGCCAGCAGGACAGGGTCGAGGACAGATACGCAGTATTTT.